A single sample gave rise to the 31 T cell receptor beta chains below, sequenced in a study of blood T cells in healthy people across ages. With a J-beta primer mix and a sample-barcoded 5' primer, a second PCR ran 7 to 11 cycles. TCRdb re-analysed the 5' RACE reads in MiXCR, keeping a single row per CDR3 protein. Found here are about 900,000 distinct CDR3 sequences, roughly 60% of them singletons; the top ten hold around 30%. Sequences were obtained from blood. The receptor set was obtained from a young man in good health.

The chain employs TRBV5-1 and TRBJ2-3; D is undetermined. The CDR3 extends over 11 amino acids. Deletions cut 6 bases from V and 8 bases from J, with 10 bases between. Germline V gene data show CDR1 as SGHRS and CDR2 as YFSETQ. The CDR3 DNA reads TGCGCCAGCACGGAAATAGGTACGCAGTATTTT. It yields the protein CASTEIGTQYF.

In regard to this clonotype: The conserved phenylalanine or tryptophan is not found at the CDR3 terminus, so this likely reflects a read error. It is unclear where the CDR3 begins or ends on the DNA, so no DNA is shown, and the CDR3 is as TCRdb lists it. The rearrangement uses TRBV4-3 and TRBJ2-5; the table's D gene call, TRBD1, was not cross checked with the DNA. The CDR3 has 16 residues if both end residues are counted. From germline, CDR1 is LGHNA and CDR2 YSLEER. The CDR3 spells CASSQDLTERGYTFGS.

The V gene is TRBV10-3, the J gene TRBJ1-1; 9 nucleotides match TRBD1. CDR1 is ENHRY, CDR2 SYGVKD, per germline. CDR3 length: 12 amino acids. The V and J ends lost 10 bases and 5 bases, in that order; junction bases with no gene match: 5. CDR3 in amino acids: CATGTGSTEAFF. The CDR3 DNA is TGTGCCACCGGGACAGGGAGTACTGAAGCTTTCTTT.

The V gene is TRBV12-3 or TRBV12-4, the J gene TRBJ1-5; D is ambiguous. This CDR3 contains 13 residues. Trimming left V 3 bases short and J 5 bases short, with 8 bases between. DNA for the CDR3: TGTGCCAGCAGTTTTTACGGGGATCAGCCCCAGCATTTT. Translated: CASSFYGDQPQHF.

The V and J genes are TRBV5-6 and TRBJ1-1, with TRBD1 identical over 11 bases. The CDR3 is 17 amino acids. With 3 bases clipped from V and 4 bases from J, the junction kept 11 bases outside the gene matches. Looked up from germline, CDR1 is SGHDT and CDR2 is YYEEEE. The CDR3 bases are TGTGCCAGCAGCTACGGGACAGGGGGTCCGGAGGGCACTGAAGCTTTCTTT. Its translation: CASSYGTGGPEGTEAFF.

The chain joins TRBV6-6 to TRBJ1-3; the D is unclear. Trimming cost V 2 bases and J 3 bases, with 14 bases left between them. CDR3 size: 16 residues. The germline V gene has CDR1 MNHNY and CDR2 SVGAGI (reference sequence). CDR3 in amino acids: CASSYVAGVSGNTIYF. CDR3 nucleotide sequence: TGTGCCAGCAGTTACGTAGCGGGAGTTAGTGGAAACACCATATATTTT.

V is TRBV29-1 and J is TRBJ2-1, with D possibly being TRBD1 (7 bases). The germline V gene encodes CDR1 SQVTM and CDR2 ANQGSEA. The CDR3 extends over 15 amino acids. Trimming took 6 bases from V and 3 from J, leaving 18 bases between them. The CDR3 DNA reads as TGCAGCGTGGGGGGAAGAGCAGGGGGCTACAATGAGCAGTTCTTC. It translates to CSVGGRAGGYNEQFF.

The V and J genes are TRBV20-1 and TRBJ2-1; D is undetermined. CDR1 and CDR2 (germline): DFQATT, SNEGSKA (reference sequence). The CDR3 spans 13 residues. CDR3 bases: TGCAGCTCTATTATATTCTCCTACAATGAGCAGTTCTTC. Its translation: CSSIIFSYNEQFF.

V usage is TRBV20-1 and J usage is TRBJ2-7; 10 bases align to TRBD2. Germline CDR1 reads DFQATT; CDR2 reads SNEGSKA (reference sequence). CDR3 length: 16 residues. After removal of 0 bases from V and 0 bases from J, the junction contained 5 bases not matched to a gene. The CDR3: CSARDKLAGSSYEQYF. The CDR3 nucleotides are TGCAGTGCTAGAGATAAACTAGCGGGGAGCTCCTACGAGCAGTACTTC.

This clonotype was detected a few times. The CDR3 nucleotides are TGTGCCAGCAGTTACTCTCCCAACGAGCAGTACTTC. This translates into CASSYSPNEQYF. The chain joins TRBV6-2 or TRBV6-3 to TRBJ2-7; D is uncertain. Trimming shortened V by 0 bases and J by 5 bases, and 5 bases separated the two germline ends. The germline V gene encodes CDR1 MNHEY and CDR2 SVGEGT. CDR3 length: 12 amino acids.

This chain connects TRBV3-1 to TRBJ1-2, with D uncertain. This CDR3 is 13 amino acids long. V lost 4 bases and J 8 bases, leaving 14 bases between the germline ends. The germline V gene encodes CDR1 LGHDT and CDR2 YNNKEL (reference sequence). CDR3: CASSPRGPRGYTF. The CDR3 bases are TGTGCCAGCAGCCCAAGAGGCCCTAGGGGCTACACCTTC.

This clonotype was counted only a few times. The chain links TRBV7-2 to TRBJ2-4, with D unclear. This CDR3 has 14 residues. Germline CDR1 SGHTA, CDR2 FQGNSA. V was clipped by 1 base and J by 6 bases, with 10 bases between them. CDR3 protein: CASSLGTPVNIQYF. The CDR3 DNA reads TGTGCCAGCAGCTTAGGGACCCCAGTAAACATTCAGTACTTC.

The V gene is TRBV6-2 or TRBV6-3, the J gene TRBJ2-2; no reliable D call. The V and J ends lost 5 bases and 1 base respectively, with 8 bases between them. In germline, CDR1 is MNHEY, CDR2 SVGEGT. The CDR3 has 14 amino acids. Written as DNA, the CDR3 is TGTGCCAGCAGTATCGAAGTGAACACCGGGGAGCTGTTTTTT. This codes for CASSIEVNTGELFF.

This clonotype was picked up a small number of times. The gene calls are TRBV10-3 and TRBJ2-3, with a tentative D call TRBD2 (7 bases). Germline V lookup: CDR1 ENHRY, CDR2 SYGVKD. The CDR3 has 14 residues. Trimming removed 5 bases from V and 3 bases from J, with 12 bases in between. DNA for the CDR3: TGTGCCATCAGTCCGGGGGGCCTTACAGATACGCAGTATTTT. It codes for CAISPGGLTDTQYF.

This clonotype has only one observation. The chain couples TRBV30 to TRBJ1-4; D unresolved. Trimming removed 2 bases from V and 3 bases from J, with 7 bases in between. Germline CDR1 is GTSNPN and CDR2 is SVGIG (reference sequence). This CDR3 contains 13 residues. The CDR3 DNA is TGTGCCTGGAGTCGGCTTGCTAATGAAAAACTGTTTTTT. This gives the protein CAWSRLANEKLFF. Looking up the rest from reference TRBV30 and TRBJ1-4 gives the full variable domain: SQTIHQWPATLVQPVGSPLSLECTVEGTSNPNLYWYRQAAGRGLQLLFYSVGIGQISSEVPQNLSASRPQDRQFILSSKKLLLSDSGFYLCAWSRLANEKLFFGSGTQLSVL.

V and J are TRBV7-9 and TRBJ1-6; D perhaps matches TRBD1 (6 bases). Germline CDR1 SEHNR, CDR2 FQNEAQ (reference sequence). This CDR3 is built from 15 residues. Trimming removed 5 bases from V and 9 bases from J, with 17 bases in between. CDR3 loop: CASSGEGGLRSPLHF. In nucleotides, the CDR3 is TGTGCCAGCAGCGGAGAGGGGGGATTACGTTCACCCCTCCACTTT.

This clonotype was seen a handful of times. One end of the junction does not line up with germline, which may come from a read error. This chain connects TRBV7-2 to TRBJ2-7; 9 bases fit TRBD1. In germline, CDR1 is SGHTA, CDR2 FQGNSA. The CDR3 is 14 amino acids. CDR3 in amino acids: CASSFGTGNYEQYF. CDR3 in DNA: TGTGCTAGCAGCTTCGGGACAGGGAACTACGAGCAGTACTTC.

This chain uses TRBV11-2 with TRBJ2-1, with 9 nucleotides matching TRBD2. The CDR3 totals 13 residues. V shed 5 bases and J 12 bases; nucleotides not matched to a gene: 8. From germline, CDR1 is SGHAT and CDR2 FQNNGV. The CDR3 nucleotides read TGTGCCAGCAGCACCCTGAGAGCGGGGGGGCAGTTCTTC. This encodes CASSTLRAGGQFF.

The chain recombines TRBV9 with TRBJ2-7; a weak D match, TRBD2 (5 bases). Germline CDR1 and CDR2: SGDLS and YYNGEE. The CDR3 has 13 amino acids. V was clipped by 3 bases and J by 1 base, with 8 bases between them. In DNA, the CDR3 is TGTGCCAGCAGCGGGGAGCCTTCCTACGAGCAGTACTTC. It specifies CASSGEPSYEQYF.

The chain recombines TRBV4-2 with TRBJ2-6, with D tentatively TRBD1 (7 bases). The length of the CDR3 is 19 residues. Germline V CDR1 and CDR2: LGHNA, YNFKEQ. V was trimmed by 4 bases and J by 0 bases, leaving 19 bases between them. The CDR3 DNA sequence: TGTGCCAGCAGCCCGGAGGGACAGACCTTACTCTCTGGGGCCAACGTCCTGACTTTC. Translated, it gives CASSPEGQTLLSGANVLTF.

The V gene is TRBV29-1, the J gene TRBJ2-5; possible D gene TRBD2, 5 bases. The CDR3 has 14 residues. V shed 6 bases and J shed 4 bases, with 18 bases lying between them. Germline CDR1 is SQVTM and CDR2 is ANQGSEA. The CDR3 DNA follows: TGCAGCGTCCATGCGGGTCGGGTGGGAGAGACCCAGTACTTC. Protein: CSVHAGRVGETQYF.

CDR3 region: CASSTFSGGGTNTGELFF. The CDR3 DNA reads TGTGCCAGCAGCACATTTAGCGGGGGGGGGACGAACACCGGGGAGCTGTTTTTT. The V gene is TRBV9, the J gene TRBJ2-2, with TRBD2 matching 11 bases. The CDR3 runs 18 residues. V lost 4 bases and J lost 0; bases outside the gene matches: 8. The V gene's germline CDR1 is SGDLS and CDR2 YYNGEE.

The gene calls are TRBV12-3 or TRBV12-4 and TRBJ1-4; 7 bases agree with TRBD1. The CDR3 consists of 14 residues. The V gene end was trimmed by 5 bases and the J gene end by 8 bases; junction bases not matched to a gene: 8. The CDR3 DNA sequence: TGTGCCAGCAGTCGGTCCGGGACAGAAGAAAAACTGTTTTTT. Translating it yields CASSRSGTEEKLFF.

The chain links TRBV27 to TRBJ1-2, with 7 bases fitting TRBD1. In germline, CDR1 is MNHEY, CDR2 SMNVEV (reference sequence). With V trimmed by 1 base and J by 7 bases, 9 bases remained unmatched. The CDR3 is made up of 15 amino acids. The CDR3 DNA follows: TGTGCCAGCAGTTTATTCCATGGGACAGCTTTTGGCTACACCTTC. Its protein product is CASSLFHGTAFGYTF.

CDR3 protein: CASSLGLTGQYF. The CDR3 DNA reads TGTGCCAGCAGTTTAGGACTTACCGGTCAGTACTTC. The gene calls are TRBV12-3 or TRBV12-4 and TRBJ2-4; no reliable D call. This CDR3 is 12 amino acids long. The V end lost 1 base, the J end lost 12 bases, and 10 bases lay between the germline ends.

The chain combines TRBV25-1 with TRBJ1-6, with D maybe TRBD1 (5 bases). CDR1 and CDR2 (germline): MGHDK, SYGVNS. Trimming shortened V by 7 bases and J by 0 bases, and 16 bases separated the two germline ends. CDR3 length equals 17 residues. The CDR3 loop reads CASTPMGGSSYNSPLHF. The CDR3 DNA reads as TGTGCCAGCACCCCAATGGGGGGTAGCTCCTATAATTCACCCCTCCACTTT.

There are many counts of this clonotype. The CDR3 reads CSTGQDGTQYF. CDR3 coding DNA: TGCAGTACGGGGCAGGACGGGACCCAGTACTTC. The rearrangement uses TRBV29-1 and TRBJ2-5; the D gene could be TRBD1 or TRBD2 (5 bases each). The CDR3 runs to 11 residues. Germline CDR1 reads SQVTM; CDR2 reads ANQGSEA.

There are many counts of this clonotype. This chain connects TRBV7-2 to TRBJ2-1, with 10 positions matching TRBD2. This CDR3 spans 16 amino acids. V dropped 2 bases and J dropped 4; count of bases not matched to a gene: 5. Germline CDR1 SGHTA, CDR2 FQGNSA. CDR3 sequence reads: CASSLSGGVGYNEQFF. In DNA, the CDR3 is TGTGCCAGCAGCTTAAGCGGGGGGGTAGGTTACAATGAGCAGTTCTTC.

This clonotype was seen a few times. This rearrangement joins TRBV9 to TRBJ2-7; tentative D call: TRBD1 (5 bases). CDR3 size: 13 residues. Germline V gene data show CDR1 as SGDLS and CDR2 as YYNGEE. Between the trimmed V and J ends, which lost 5 bases and 1 base, there was a span of 10 bases. The CDR3 reads CASSVTESYEQYF. The DNA for the CDR3 is TGTGCCAGCAGTGTGACAGAGTCCTACGAGCAGTACTTC.

In this sample, this clonotype turned up once. The rearrangement joins TRBV29-1 to TRBJ2-5; possibly TRBD1 for D (6 bases). This CDR3 contains 16 residues. The V gene's germline CDR1 is SQVTM and CDR2 ANQGSEA. With 3 bases removed from V and 11 bases from J, the gap between germline ends came to 28 bases. The CDR3 reads CSVDGFLGAGLYEQYF. Here the CDR3 DNA reads TGCAGCGTTGATGGGTTCCTGGGGGCAGGCCTCTATGAGCAGTACTTC.

The V gene is TRBV7-2, the J gene TRBJ2-1; 9 bases are a match to TRBD1. Germline loops: CDR1 SGHTA, CDR2 FQGNSA. V shed 5 bases and J 12 bases; nucleotides not matched to a gene: 14. The CDR3 consists of 15 residues. For the CDR3, the DNA is TGTGCCAGCAGCGTGGACAGGGGCTCACCCAGAGGGCAGTTCTTC. Protein: CASSVDRGSPRGQFF.